These 22 T cell receptor beta chains originate from one sample sequenced in a study of blood T cell repertoires in COVID-19. The repertoire was sequenced with immunoSEQ multiplex PCR; TCRdb's copy has only in-frame clones and lacks some. The table lists 200,000 to 250,000 clones, approximately 81% of them singletons. Sequencing was done on a sample of peripheral blood. The receptor set was obtained from an elderly woman with acute or convalescent COVID-19.

As to this clone: The same CDR3 can be traced to other DNA sequences in this sample. The chain carries TRBV28 and TRBJ1-2, with 7 bases that match TRBD1. Germline V CDR1 and CDR2: MDHEN, SYDVKM. J gave up 4 bases and V 4 bases, and 6 bases lay outside the gene matches. This CDR3 has 14 residues. CDR3 DNA sequence: TGTGCCAGCAGTTCACCGGGACAGACCTATGGCTACACCTTC. This sequence encodes CASSSPGQTYGYTF.

The sample holds one count of this clone. The chain is built from TRBV13 and TRBJ2-3; D not resolved. Trimming stripped 5 bases from V and 0 bases from J, with 15 bases between. CDR1 and CDR2 from the germline V gene are PRHDT and FYEKMQ (reference sequence). CDR3 length equals 16 residues. The CDR3 DNA follows: TGTGCCAGCAGCCCACGGTACGGTTCTAGCACAGATACGCAGTATTTT. Encoded protein: CASSPRYGSSTDTQYF.

This clone was seen a few times. V gene TRBV6-5 combines with J gene TRBJ1-2; no reliable D call. Trimming cost V 6 bases and J 4 bases, with 15 bases left between them. Germline CDR1 reads MNHEY; CDR2 reads SVGAGI. This CDR3 comprises 14 residues. CDR3 loop: CASSPGGMGYGYTF. The CDR3, as DNA: TGTGCCAGCAGCCCGGGAGGGATGGGCTATGGCTACACCTTC.

This chain uses TRBV7-9 with TRBJ2-3, with D uncertain. From germline, CDR1 is SEHNR and CDR2 FQNEAQ (reference sequence). The CDR3 spans 13 residues. Trimming stripped 5 bases from V and 4 bases from J, with 10 bases between. The CDR3 DNA is TGTGCCAGCAGCCACAGCTACCCAGATACGCAGTATTTT. This codes for CASSHSYPDTQYF. Full variable domain (rest looked up from reference TRBV7-9 and TRBJ2-3): DTGVSQNPRHKITKRGQNVTFRCDPISEHNRLYWYRQTLGQGPEFLTYFQNEAQLEKSRLLSDRFSAERPKGSFSTLEIQRTEQGDSAMYLCASSHSYPDTQYFGPGTRLTVL.

This clone was counted a few times. This chain links TRBV6-5 with TRBJ1-2, with D perhaps TRBD1 (5 bases). Germline-derived CDR1 and CDR2 are MNHEY and SVGAGI. V lost 6 bases to trimming and J lost 5 bases, with 16 bases between them. CDR3 length: 14 residues. The CDR3 sequence: CASSPRVLIYGYTF. Here the CDR3 DNA reads TGTGCCAGCAGCCCCAGGGTACTCATATATGGCTACACCTTC.

This clone turned up a few times. V is TRBV11-1 and J is TRBJ1-2; perhaps TRBD1 as D (6 bases). Trimming stripped 2 bases from V and 3 bases from J, with 10 bases between. The germline gives CDR1 SGHAT, CDR2 FQDESV (reference sequence). The length of the CDR3 is 14 residues. The CDR3 DNA sequence: TGTGCCAGCAGCTTATCACAGGGATACTATGGCTACACCTTC. This encodes CASSLSQGYYGYTF.

The gene calls are TRBV30 and TRBJ2-3, with 13 bases that match TRBD2. There are 16 residues in the CDR3. With 2 bases clipped from V and 3 bases from J, the junction kept 5 bases outside the gene matches. Germline values: CDR1 GTSNPN, CDR2 SVGIG (reference sequence). In DNA, the CDR3 is TGTGCCTGGAGTCCCTGGACTAGCGGGGGAACAGATACGCAGTATTTT. This gives the protein CAWSPWTSGGTDTQYF.

This sequence joins TRBV5-1 and TRBJ2-7; 7 nucleotides agree with TRBD2. CDR3 size: 15 residues. CDR1 and CDR2 from the germline V gene are SGHRS and YFSETQ. V lost 4 bases and J lost 4; bases outside the gene matches: 11. In nucleotides, the CDR3 is TGCGCCAGCAGCCCGGATGGGACTACACTATACGAGCAGTACTTC. It codes for CASSPDGTTLYEQYF. Filled out from reference TRBV5-1 and TRBJ2-7, the complete variable domain reads KAGVTQTPRYLIKTRGQQVTLSCSPISGHRSVSWYQQTPGQGLQFLFEYFSETQRNKGNFPGRFSGRQFSNSRSEMNVSTLELGDSALYLCASSPDGTTLYEQYFGPGTRLTVT.

The V gene is TRBV6-5, the J gene TRBJ2-7; no firm D call. The CDR3 length is 13 residues. Per germline, CDR1 MNHEY and CDR2 SVGAGI. Trimming removed 6 bases from V and 2 bases from J, with 11 bases in between. In nucleotides, the CDR3 is TGTGCCAGCAGCCTTCTTGGGCCCTACGAGCAGTACTTC. It yields the protein CASSLLGPYEQYF.

The rearrangement uses TRBV3-1 (or the pseudogene TRBV3-2) and TRBJ2-1, with TRBD2 matching 13 bases. This CDR3 region has 16 residues. J gave up 4 bases and V 4 bases, and 4 bases lay outside the gene matches. Per the germline V gene, CDR1 is LGHDT and CDR2 is YNNKEL (reference sequence). CDR3 region: CASSPRTSGSYNEQFF. In nucleotides, the CDR3 is TGTGCCAGCAGCCCGCGGACTAGCGGGAGTTACAATGAGCAGTTCTTC.

This rearrangement joins TRBV6-5 to TRBJ1-4; no definite D call. Germline CDR1 reads MNHEY; CDR2 reads SVGAGI. V dropped 8 bases and J dropped 8 bases, with 18 bases sitting between them. The CDR3 consists of 14 residues. The CDR3 here is CASFPGVSGEKLFF. In nucleotides, the CDR3 is TGTGCCAGCTTCCCCGGGGTCTCGGGGGAAAAACTGTTTTTT.

V usage is TRBV9 and J usage is TRBJ1-1, with D possibly matching TRBD1 (6 bases). Germline V gene sequence: CDR1 SGDLS, CDR2 YYNGEE. The length of the CDR3 is 16 residues. Trimming took off 0 bases at V and 1 base at J, with 13 bases between the two ends. The CDR3 region has the DNA TGTGCCAGCAGCGTAGTTGCAGGGGAGGGGAACACTGAAGCTTTCTTT. Encoded protein: CASSVVAGEGNTEAFF. The whole variable domain, remainder taken from reference TRBV9 and TRBJ1-1, is DSGVTQTPKHLITATGQRVTLRCSPRSGDLSVYWYQQSLDQGLQFLIQYYNGEERAKGNILERFSAQQFPDLHSELNLSSLELGDSALYFCASSVVAGEGNTEAFFGQGTRLTVV.

CDR3 sequence (DNA): TGCAGCAGTTCCGGTGGTCTAGCGGACGGGAACGAGCAGTTCTTC. It yields the protein CSSSGGLADGNEQFF. The chain is built from TRBV29-1 and TRBJ2-1; 7 bases align to TRBD2. Trimming took 8 bases from V and 10 from J; bases not matched to a gene: 20. The CDR3 spans 15 residues. Germline values: CDR1 SQVTM, CDR2 ANQGSEA.

The chain recombines TRBV7-3 with TRBJ2-1; weak D call: TRBD1 (5 bases). Germline values: CDR1 SGHTA, CDR2 FQGTGA. The V and J ends lost 1 base and 0 bases respectively, with 13 bases between them. The CDR3 is 17 amino acids. The CDR3 protein is CASSLNSGPGSYNEQFF. The CDR3, as DNA: TGTGCCAGCAGCTTAAATTCAGGGCCAGGCTCCTACAATGAGCAGTTCTTC.

The gene calls are TRBV7-2 and TRBJ2-3; TRBD2 matches 11 bases. The ends lost 5 bases at V and 4 bases at J; junction bases unmatched: 8. The CDR3 covers 16 residues. The germline V gene encodes CDR1 SGHTA and CDR2 FQGNSA. The CDR3: CASSRTSGSPPDTQYF. The CDR3, as DNA: TGTGCCAGCAGCCGGACTAGCGGGTCCCCCCCAGATACGCAGTATTTT.

The chain recombines TRBV2 with TRBJ1-5; 8 bases match TRBD1. Trimming cost V 6 bases and J 6 bases; bases outside gene matches: 7. Germline V gene data show CDR1 as SNHLY and CDR2 as FYNNEI. The CDR3 loop spans 14 amino acids. The CDR3 region is CASREDRVSQPQHF. The CDR3 bases are TGTGCCAGCAGGGAGGACAGGGTGAGTCAGCCCCAGCATTTT.

This chain links TRBV6-6 with TRBJ1-6; D gene uncertain. Trimming shortened V by 6 bases and J by 8 bases, and 8 bases separated the two germline ends. Germline loops: CDR1 MNHNY, CDR2 SVGAGI (reference sequence). CDR3 length equals 12 residues. This CDR3 is CASSEGDSPLHF. DNA for the CDR3: TGTGCCAGCAGCGAGGGAGATTCACCCCTCCACTTT.

V gene TRBV28 combines with J gene TRBJ1-1; 9 bases are a match to TRBD1. The V and J ends lost 8 bases and 1 base, in that order; junction bases with no gene match: 11. The length of the CDR3 is 16 residues. From germline, CDR1 is MDHEN and CDR2 SYDVKM. Here the CDR3 reads CASFGAWGQGNTEAFF. CDR3 DNA sequence: TGTGCCAGCTTTGGAGCCTGGGGACAGGGGAACACTGAAGCTTTCTTT. Full variable domain (missing parts from reference TRBV28 and TRBJ1-1): DVKVTQSSRYLVKRTGEKVFLECVQDMDHENMFWYRQDPGLGLRLIYFSYDVKMKEKGDIPEGYSVSREKKERFSLILESASTNQTSMYLCASFGAWGQGNTEAFFGQGTRLTVV.

The rearrangement joins TRBV14 to TRBJ1-2; D gene unclear. V was shortened by 2 bases and J by 2 bases, with 6 bases between the two germline ends. This CDR3 has 13 residues. Per germline, CDR1 SGHDN and CDR2 FVKESK. For the CDR3, the DNA is TGTGCCAGCAGCCAAAACTCGAACTATGGCTACACCTTC. It yields the protein CASSQNSNYGYTF.

About this clone itself: One end of the junction fails to match germline, which may point to a read error. The chain combines TRBV7-9 with TRBJ2-7; D not certain. Germline V lookup: CDR1 SEHNR, CDR2 FQNEAQ (reference sequence). The CDR3 is 12 residues long. The CDR3 nucleotides are TGTGCCAGCAGCTTCGATATGTACGGGCAGTACTTC. Amino acid sequence: CASSFDMYGQYF.

The chain uses TRBV19 and TRBJ2-5; 8 bases are shared with TRBD2. The CDR3 runs 15 residues. Trimming took 4 bases from V and 5 from J; bases not matched to a gene: 9. From germline, CDR1 is LNHDA and CDR2 SQIVND (reference sequence). The CDR3: CASSTTGTSGETQYF. Here the CDR3 DNA reads TGTGCCAGTAGTACGACCGGGACTAGTGGGGAGACCCAGTACTTC.

The chain couples TRBV11-2 to TRBJ1-1; possible D gene TRBD1, 5 bases. The germline gives CDR1 SGHAT, CDR2 FQNNGV. The CDR3 has 13 amino acids. V lost 0 bases, J lost 4 bases, and 6 bases lay in between. The CDR3 region has the DNA TGTGCCAGCAGCTTAGAGGGGGGCACTGAAGCTTTCTTT. Its protein product is CASSLEGGTEAFF.